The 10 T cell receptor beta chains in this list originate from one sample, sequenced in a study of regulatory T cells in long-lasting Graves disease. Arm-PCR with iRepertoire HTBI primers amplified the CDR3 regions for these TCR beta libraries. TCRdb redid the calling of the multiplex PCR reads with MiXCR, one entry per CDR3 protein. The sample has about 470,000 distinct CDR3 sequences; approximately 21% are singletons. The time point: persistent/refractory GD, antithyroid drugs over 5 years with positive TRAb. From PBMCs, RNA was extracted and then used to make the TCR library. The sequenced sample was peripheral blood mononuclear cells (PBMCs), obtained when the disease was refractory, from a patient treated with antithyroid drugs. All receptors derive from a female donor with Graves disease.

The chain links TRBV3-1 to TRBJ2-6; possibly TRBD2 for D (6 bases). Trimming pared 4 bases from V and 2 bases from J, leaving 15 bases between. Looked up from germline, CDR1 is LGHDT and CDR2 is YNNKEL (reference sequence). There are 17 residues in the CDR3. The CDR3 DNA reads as TGTGCCAGCAGCCTACTGCCGTGGGGGGCTGGGGCCAACGTCCTGACTTTC. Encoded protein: CASSLLPWGAGANVLTF.

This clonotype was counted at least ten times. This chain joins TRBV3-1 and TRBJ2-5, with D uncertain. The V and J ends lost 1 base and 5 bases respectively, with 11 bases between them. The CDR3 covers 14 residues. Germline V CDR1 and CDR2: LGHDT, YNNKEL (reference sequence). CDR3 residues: CASSQVSVGETQYF. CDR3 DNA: TGTGCCAGCAGCCAAGTCAGCGTCGGGGAGACCCAGTACTTC.

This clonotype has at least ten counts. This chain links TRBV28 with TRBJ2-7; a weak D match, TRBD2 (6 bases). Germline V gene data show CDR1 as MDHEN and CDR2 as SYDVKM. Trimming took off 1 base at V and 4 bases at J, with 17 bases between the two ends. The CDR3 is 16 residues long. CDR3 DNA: TGTGCCAGCAGTTTATCGGGCGGGATAGAGGTTTACGAGCAGTACTTC. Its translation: CASSLSGGIEVYEQYF. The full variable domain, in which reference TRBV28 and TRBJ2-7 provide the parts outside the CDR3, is DVKVTQSSRYLVKRTGEKVFLECVQDMDHENMFWYRQDPGLGLRLIYFSYDVKMKEKGDIPEGYSVSREKKERFSLILESASTNQTSMYLCASSLSGGIEVYEQYFGPGTRLTVT.

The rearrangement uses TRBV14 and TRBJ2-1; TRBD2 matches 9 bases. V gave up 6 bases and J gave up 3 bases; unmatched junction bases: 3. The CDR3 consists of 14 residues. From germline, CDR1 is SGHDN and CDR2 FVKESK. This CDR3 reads CASRSSGNYNEQFF. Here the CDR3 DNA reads TGTGCCAGCAGATCTAGCGGGAACTACAATGAGCAGTTCTTC.

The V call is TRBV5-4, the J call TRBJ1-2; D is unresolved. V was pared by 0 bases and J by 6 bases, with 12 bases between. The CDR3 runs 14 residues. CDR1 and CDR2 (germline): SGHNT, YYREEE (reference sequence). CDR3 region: CASSLAMGKNGYTF. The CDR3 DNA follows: TGTGCCAGCAGCTTGGCCATGGGGAAGAATGGCTACACCTTC.

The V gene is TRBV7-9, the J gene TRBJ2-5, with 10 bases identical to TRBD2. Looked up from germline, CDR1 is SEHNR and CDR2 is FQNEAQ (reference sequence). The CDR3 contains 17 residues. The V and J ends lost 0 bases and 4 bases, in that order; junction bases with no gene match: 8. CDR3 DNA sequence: TGTGCCAGCAGCTTAGCGCTCGGCCTAGCGGGAGTAGAGACCCAGTACTTC. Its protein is CASSLALGLAGVETQYF.

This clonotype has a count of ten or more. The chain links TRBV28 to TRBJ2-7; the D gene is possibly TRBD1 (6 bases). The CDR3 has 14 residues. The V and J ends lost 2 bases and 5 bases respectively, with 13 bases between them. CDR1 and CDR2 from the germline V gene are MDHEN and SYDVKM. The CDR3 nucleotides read TGTGCCAGCAGTTTACCGGACAGTGCCGACGAGCAGTACTTC. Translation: CASSLPDSADEQYF.

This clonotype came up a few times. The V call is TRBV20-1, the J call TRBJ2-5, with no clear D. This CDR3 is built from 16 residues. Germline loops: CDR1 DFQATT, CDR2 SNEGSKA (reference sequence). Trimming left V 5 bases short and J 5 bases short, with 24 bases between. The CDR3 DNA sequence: TGCAGTGCTTCTAGTGCGGACGCCTGGCCCAGGGAGACCCAGTACTTC. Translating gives CSASSADAWPRETQYF.

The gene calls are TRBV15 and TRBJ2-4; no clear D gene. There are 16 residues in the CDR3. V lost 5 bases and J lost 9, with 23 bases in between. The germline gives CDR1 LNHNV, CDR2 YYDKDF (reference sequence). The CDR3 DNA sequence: TGTGCCACCAGCGCGATCTTCGGTCATGCGCCCATCATTCAGTACTTC. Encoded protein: CATSAIFGHAPIIQYF.

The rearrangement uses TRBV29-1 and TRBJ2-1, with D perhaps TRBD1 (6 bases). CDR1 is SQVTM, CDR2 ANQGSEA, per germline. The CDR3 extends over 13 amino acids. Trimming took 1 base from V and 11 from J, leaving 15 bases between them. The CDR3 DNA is TGCAGCGTTGAAGGCCGGACAGTCCGGAAGCAGTTCTTC. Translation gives CSVEGRTVRKQFF.